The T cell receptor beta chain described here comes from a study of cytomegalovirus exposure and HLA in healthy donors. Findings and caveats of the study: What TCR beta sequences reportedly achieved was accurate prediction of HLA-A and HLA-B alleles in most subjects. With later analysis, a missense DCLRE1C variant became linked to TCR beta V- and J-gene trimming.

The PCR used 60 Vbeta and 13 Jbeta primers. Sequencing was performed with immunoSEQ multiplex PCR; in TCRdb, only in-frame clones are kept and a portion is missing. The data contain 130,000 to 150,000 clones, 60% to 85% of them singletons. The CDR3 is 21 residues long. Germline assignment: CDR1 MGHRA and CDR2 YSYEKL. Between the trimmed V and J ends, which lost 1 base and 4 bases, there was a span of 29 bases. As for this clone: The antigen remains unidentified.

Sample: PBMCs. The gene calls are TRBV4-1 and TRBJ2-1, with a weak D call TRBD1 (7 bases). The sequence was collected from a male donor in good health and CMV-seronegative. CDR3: CASSQGGTVVGGTAYYNEQFF. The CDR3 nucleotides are TGCGCCAGCAGCCAAGGTGGAACGGTAGTCGGCGGGACAGCTTATTACAATGAGCAGTTCTTC.